The 27 T cell receptor beta chains below come from one sample, sequenced in a study of metastatic and nonmetastatic thyroid tumors. Among the patients, none had received any treatment before thyroid surgery. TCRdb re-clonotyped the PCR reads via MiXCR. The sample lists tens of thousands of clones; 22% were seen once. The material sequenced was blood. The receptors derive from a female donor with papillary thyroid cancer or a benign thyroid nodule (not recorded which). Some clones in this sample may be carry-over from other donors' samples.

In this sample, this clone turned up many times. This chain links TRBV7-2 with TRBJ1-6; tentative D call: TRBD1 (6 bases). V lost 4 bases, J lost 8 bases, and 18 bases lay in between. Germline CDR1 SGHTA, CDR2 FQGNSA. CDR3 length equals 16 residues. CDR3 in amino acids: CASSSQTGLQYSPLHF. The CDR3 DNA sequence: TGTGCCAGCAGCTCACAGACAGGTCTCCAGTATTCACCCCTCCACTTT.

This clone was detected ten times or more. The chain couples TRBV20-1 to TRBJ1-1; weak D call: TRBD1 (5 bases). Germline V gene data show CDR1 as DFQATT and CDR2 as SNEGSKA (reference sequence). The germline V and J ends were trimmed by 2 bases and 3 bases, with 7 bases remaining between them. This CDR3 has 12 residues. DNA of the CDR3: TGCAGTGCTAGACTCAGGGACACTGAAGCTTTCTTT. Its protein is CSARLRDTEAFF.

This clone came up many times. DNA for the CDR3: TGCAGCGCTGACAGGGGCGGGGGCAATGAGCAGTTCTTC. This translates into CSADRGGGNEQFF. The chain has TRBV29-1 and TRBJ2-1; tentatively, D is TRBD1 (8 bases). Trimming left V 7 bases short and J 6 bases short, with 16 bases between. The CDR3 loop spans 13 amino acids. Germline lookup yields CDR1 SQVTM and CDR2 ANQGSEA.

This clone is medium-sized in the sample. The chain is built from TRBV28 and TRBJ2-7, with D possibly TRBD2 on 5 matching bases. The CDR3 consists of 11 residues. Germline V CDR1 and CDR2: MDHEN, SYDVKM. V lost 8 bases and J lost 6, with 11 bases in between. CDR3 nucleotides: TGTGCCAGCTCCTTGGAGGCCGAGCAGTACTTC. Its translation: CASSLEAEQYF.

This clone was detected many times. The chain has TRBV6-2 or TRBV6-3 and TRBJ1-2; the D is unclear. Trimming took 6 bases from V and 3 from J, leaving 14 bases between them. Germline CDR1 reads MNHEY; CDR2 reads SVGEGT. The CDR3 loop spans 14 amino acids. Here the CDR3 DNA reads TGTGCCAGCAGACGCCCGGGAATGCACTATGGCTACACCTTC. It is translated as CASRRPGMHYGYTF.

By sample share, this clone is medium-sized (0.01 to 0.1%). The CDR3: CASSDLFGSSYEQYF. The CDR3 region has the DNA TGTGCCAGCAGTGATCTATTCGGAAGCTCCTACGAGCAGTACTTC. The V call is TRBV6-1, the J call TRBJ2-7; D remains ambiguous. The ends were cut back, 3 bases at V and 0 bases at J, with 12 bases in the middle. This CDR3 has 15 amino acids. Germline V gene data show CDR1 as MNHNS and CDR2 as SASEGT.

The rearrangement links TRBV6-1 to TRBJ2-7, with D possibly matching TRBD1 (5 bases). The CDR3 is made up of 13 amino acids. Germline lookup yields CDR1 MNHNS and CDR2 SASEGT. This CDR3 is CVSSTRRAYEQYF. DNA of the CDR3: TGTGTCAGTAGTACGCGCAGGGCCTACGAGCAGTACTTC.

This clone was recorded many times. This chain connects TRBV20-1 to TRBJ2-7; TRBD1 agrees at 8 bases. CDR3 length: 14 amino acids. Germline values: CDR1 DFQATT, CDR2 SNEGSKA (reference sequence). V lost 6 bases to trimming and J lost 1 base; unmatched junction nucleotides: 8. This CDR3 reads CSANSGGESYEQYF. DNA of the CDR3: TGCAGTGCAAACTCAGGGGGCGAGTCCTACGAGCAGTACTTC.

Many counts were recorded for this clone. The gene calls are TRBV28 and TRBJ2-2; 9 nucleotides line up with TRBD2. Germline values: CDR1 MDHEN, CDR2 SYDVKM. V was clipped by 4 bases and J by 2 bases; unmatched bases: 8. The CDR3 covers 17 residues. For the CDR3, the DNA is TGTGCCAGCAGTTCATTAGGGGGGACTAGCAACACCGGGGAGCTGTTTTTT. Encoded protein: CASSSLGGTSNTGELFF.

This clone has at least ten counts. The CDR3 nucleotides read TGTGCCAGCAGCTCCCGGGGCCCGGATACGCAGTATTTT. Its translation: CASSSRGPDTQYF. The rearrangement joins TRBV7-9 to TRBJ2-3, with D perhaps assigned TRBD1 or TRBD2 (5 bases each). The germline gives CDR1 SEHNR, CDR2 FQNEAQ (reference sequence). The CDR3 length is 13 residues. Trimming took off 4 bases at V and 6 bases at J, with 11 bases between the two ends.

Notes on this clone: A read error may be the cause here, since a much bigger clone is one base away. Other DNA sequences in the same sample also yield this CDR3. The chain recombines TRBV2 with TRBJ2-4; 7 bases fit TRBD2. This CDR3 spans 13 amino acids. The V gene's germline CDR1 is SNHLY and CDR2 FYNNEI. CDR3 in amino acids: CASIRDYGNIQYF. As DNA, the CDR3 is TGCGCCAGCATTCGGGACTATGGGAACATTCAGTACTTC. Filled out from reference TRBV2 and TRBJ2-4, the complete variable domain reads EPEVTQTPSHQVTQMGQEVILRCVPISNHLYFYWYRQILGQKVEFLVSFYNNEISEKSEIFDDQFSVERPDGSNFTLKIRSTKLEDSAMYFCASIRDYGNIQYFGAGTRLSVL.

The chain couples TRBV20-1 to TRBJ1-2; D might be TRBD1 (5 bases). The germline CDR1 and CDR2 sequences are DFQATT and SNEGSKA (reference sequence). The CDR3 loop spans 14 amino acids. The ends were cut back, 0 bases at V and 9 bases at J, with 17 bases in the middle. The CDR3 sequence is CSARDQGGGKSYTF. The CDR3 nucleotides read TGCAGTGCTAGAGATCAGGGTGGAGGAAAGAGCTACACCTTC.

CDR3 region: CASSLERTNTGELFF. The CDR3 region has the DNA TGTGCCAGCAGCTTGGAGCGTACGAACACCGGGGAGCTGTTTTTT. The chain employs TRBV5-7 and TRBJ2-2; D is unresolved. TRBV5-7 is placed among ORFs of uncertain function. The V end lost 0 bases, the J end lost 0 bases, and 6 bases lay between the germline ends. The CDR3 runs to 15 residues.

Concerning this clone: Mismatch with germline at one junction end may stem from a read error. The chain carries TRBV5-6 and TRBJ2-7, with D unresolved. This CDR3 is built from 14 residues. Germline V gene lookup returns CDR1 SGHDT and CDR2 YYEEEE. CDR3 bases: TGTGCCAGCAGCTTGGCCGATTCGGAGTACGAGCACTACTTC. It is translated as CASSLADSEYEHYF.

This clone is classed as medium-sized. The chain employs TRBV2 and TRBJ2-7, with 12 bases fitting TRBD2. Per germline, CDR1 SNHLY and CDR2 FYNNEI. Unmatched junction bases numbered 9, after V lost 8 bases and J lost 4 bases. CDR3 size: 15 residues. CDR3 protein: CASFGLAGWLYEQYF. CDR3 nucleotide sequence: TGTGCCAGCTTTGGACTAGCGGGATGGCTTTACGAGCAGTACTTC.

This chain connects TRBV6-4 to TRBJ1-5; D call uncertain. With 5 bases removed from V and 8 bases from J, the gap between germline ends came to 13 bases. The germline gives CDR1 MRHNA, CDR2 SNTAGT. CDR3 size: 13 residues. The CDR3 here is CASSSLVPEPQHF. In DNA, the CDR3 is TGTGCCAGCAGTTCACTGGTCCCCGAGCCCCAGCATTTT.

This chain links TRBV2 with TRBJ2-5; 7 nucleotides line up with TRBD2. This CDR3 has 12 amino acids. Unmatched junction bases numbered 6, after V lost 6 bases and J lost 8 bases. CDR1 is SNHLY, CDR2 FYNNEI, per germline. The CDR3 here is CASRTSGDTQYF. For the CDR3, the DNA is TGTGCCAGCAGGACAAGCGGGGATACCCAGTACTTC.

This clone showed up many times. Other nucleotide sequences in the sample specify the same CDR3. The chain has TRBV5-6 and TRBJ1-3; no firm D call. The germline V gene encodes CDR1 SGHDT and CDR2 YYEEEE. CDR3 length: 14 residues. V gave up 1 base and J gave up 0 bases, with 5 bases separating them. The DNA for the CDR3 is TGTGCCAGCAGCTTGCTCCTCTCTGGAAACACCATATATTTT. Amino acid sequence: CASSLLLSGNTIYF.

This chain links TRBV5-1 with TRBJ2-5; 7 bases align to TRBD1. In germline, CDR1 is SGHRS, CDR2 YFSETQ. The CDR3 sequence is 15 residues long. The V segment lost 4 bases and the J segment 0 bases; nucleotides outside the gene matches: 6. For the CDR3, the DNA is TGCGCCAGCAGCCTATCGGACAGGAACCAAGAGACCCAGTACTTC. Amino acid sequence: CASSLSDRNQETQYF.

The table lists this clone with many counts. V usage is TRBV7-8 and J usage is TRBJ2-5, with D unclear. The V gene's germline CDR1 is SGHVS and CDR2 FQNEAQ. Between the trimmed V and J ends, which lost 2 bases and 4 bases, there was a span of 11 bases. The CDR3 is 14 amino acids. The CDR3 DNA reads TGTGCCAGCAGCTTAAAGAGATTTCCAGAGACCCAGTACTTC. Its translation: CASSLKRFPETQYF.

Many counts were recorded for this clone. This rearrangement joins TRBV2 to TRBJ2-5, with TRBD2 identical over 7 bases. Per germline, CDR1 SNHLY and CDR2 FYNNEI. V lost 8 bases to trimming and J lost 5 bases; unmatched junction nucleotides: 11. The CDR3 length is 14 residues. The CDR3 DNA reads TGTGCCAGCGGGGGGGACTTGGGGAGGGAGACCCAGTACTTC. Translation: CASGGDLGRETQYF.

This clone was observed a few times. In DNA form, the CDR3 reads TGTGCCAGTAGTAAAAACAGGCCCGGCGGCTATGGCTACACCTTC. Protein sequence: CASSKNRPGGYGYTF. The chain carries TRBV19 and TRBJ1-2, with D possibly being TRBD1 (5 bases). The germline V and J ends were trimmed by 4 bases and 4 bases, with 16 bases remaining between them. The CDR3 is 15 residues long. The V gene's germline CDR1 is LNHDA and CDR2 SQIVND (reference sequence).

The gene calls are TRBV5-1 and TRBJ2-2; D uncertain. Germline assignment: CDR1 SGHRS and CDR2 YFSETQ. The V gene lost 4 bases and the J gene lost 1 base, with 8 bases spanning the gap. CDR3 size: 14 residues. This CDR3 is CASSMAVNTGELFF. As DNA, the CDR3 is TGCGCCAGCAGCATGGCAGTGAACACCGGGGAGCTGTTTTTT. The whole variable domain, filled in from reference TRBV5-1 and TRBJ2-2, reads KAGVTQTPRYLIKTRGQQVTLSCSPISGHRSVSWYQQTPGQGLQFLFEYFSETQRNKGNFPGRFSGRQFSNSRSEMNVSTLELGDSALYLCASSMAVNTGELFFGEGSRLTVL.

V usage is TRBV5-1 and J usage is TRBJ1-2; maybe TRBD1 (5 bases). CDR3 length: 14 residues. From germline, CDR1 is SGHRS and CDR2 YFSETQ. Trimming shortened V by 4 bases and J by 7 bases, and 17 bases separated the two germline ends. For the CDR3, the DNA is TGCGCCAGCAGCATCCGGGACTGGGCGGGTGGCTACACCTTC. It codes for CASSIRDWAGGYTF.

This clone occurred a few times. The rearrangement links TRBV12-3 or TRBV12-4 to TRBJ1-4, with 8 positions matching TRBD1. The CDR3 consists of 17 residues. Germline trimming cut 6 bases from V and 3 bases from J; bases unmatched to any gene: 12. The CDR3, as DNA: TGTGCCAGCAGGTGTCGGACAGGGTCGGTGTCTAATGAAAAACTGTTTTTT. Translating gives CASRCRTGSVSNEKLFF.

V and J are TRBV6-1 and TRBJ2-1; no reliable D call. Germline lookup yields CDR1 MNHNS and CDR2 SASEGT. The CDR3 runs to 15 residues. V dropped 4 bases and J dropped 8 bases, with 18 bases sitting between them. CDR3 in amino acids: CASSGITKGSHEQFF. CDR3 bases: TGTGCCAGCAGTGGCATCACGAAGGGATCACATGAGCAGTTCTTC.

The chain links TRBV30 to TRBJ2-3; D possibly matches TRBD1 or TRBD2 (6 bases each). V lost 2 bases and J 5 bases, leaving 14 bases between the germline ends. Germline values: CDR1 GTSNPN, CDR2 SVGIG (reference sequence). This CDR3 contains 14 residues. The CDR3 loop reads CAWSPGGDLDTQYF. In DNA form, the CDR3 reads TGTGCCTGGAGTCCCGGGGGCGACTTAGATACGCAGTATTTT.